Listed below are T cell receptor beta chains from one sample, sequenced in a study of CD8+ T cells in alopecia areata. Using immunoSEQ multiplex PCR, the repertoire was profiled, and TCRdb retains in-frame clones only, with some absent. Found here are over 150,000 clones, less than 80% of them singletons; the top ten hold 14%. The sample here was CD4+ T cells sorted from blood, taken at week 24, from a patient treated with tofacitinib. The receptors derive from a human donor with alopecia areata. Each CDR3 is given with its conserved first and last residue. A D gene is named only where the DNA matches it firmly.

v_call	j_call	d_call	cdr3_aa
TRBV6-5	TRBJ2-5	TRBD2	CASSYSSGGQETQYF
TRBV10-1	TRBJ2-6	NA	CASSECRRTASGANVLTF
TRBV30	TRBJ2-7	NA	CAWSVAARGYEQYF
TRBV27	TRBJ1-2	NA	CASSPSSTQGWGYTF
TRBV4-1	TRBJ1-1	TRBD1	CASSPGTGADTEAFF
TRBV7-2	TRBJ1-2	TRBD1	CASRAGTGEGRGYGYTF
TRBV29-1	TRBJ2-1	NA	CSGQPMSANEQFF
TRBV30	TRBJ2-5	TRBD2	CASSRGGAGGPGETQYF
TRBV5-1	TRBJ2-3	NA	CASSLPGKADTQYF
TRBV5-1	TRBJ2-3	TRBD2	CASSLVRGVSTDTQYF
TRBV25-1	TRBJ2-2	NA	CASSVVGGGLFF
TRBV4-2	TRBJ2-1	TRBD2	CASSRGLAGLGNEQFF
TRBV9	TRBJ2-5	NA	CASSERSHLLPETQYF
TRBV4-1	TRBJ2-2	NA	CASSQERVNTGELFF
TRBV30	TRBJ1-1	NA	CAWSQIPEGPEAFF
TRBV29-1	TRBJ1-3	TRBD1	CSVETGQSSGNTIYF
TRBV7-9	TRBJ1-2	NA	CASSPSTGHLNYGYTF
TRBV29-1	TRBJ2-7	NA	CSVGLSGGRISEQYF
TRBV5-1	TRBJ1-2	NA	CASSRDNYGYTF
TRBV9	TRBJ2-1	TRBD2	CASSVATSSGEQFF
TRBV7-2	TRBJ1-2	NA	CASSFNQGDYGYTF
TRBV30	TRBJ2-7	NA	CAWMKAGIPGEQYF
TRBV11-3	TRBJ2-3	NA	CASSPNSDTQYF
TRBV29-1	TRBJ2-2	NA	CSVEVGDAGELFF
TRBV18	TRBJ1-3	NA	CASSPLIWSSGNTIYF
TRBV29-1	TRBJ2-5	NA	CSVGRGETQYF
TRBV2	TRBJ2-7	TRBD1	CASSTRDRPTSF
TRBV30	TRBJ2-1	TRBD1	CAWKKDRGRYNEQFF
TRBV5-1	TRBJ2-3	NA	CASSFAGPTDTQYF
TRBV30	TRBJ2-7	TRBD1	CAWSRDSLTYEQYF
TRBV7-2	TRBJ2-7	NA	CASSIPQGVPSYEQYF
TRBV30	TRBJ2-7	TRBD1	CAWARTGGAFYEQYF
TRBV4-2	TRBJ1-1	NA	CASSHSGGDTEAFF
TRBV20-1	TRBJ1-4	NA	CSASGGEKLFF
TRBV11-3	TRBJ2-7	NA	CASSFEGGNSYEQYF
TRBV7-9	TRBJ1-1	TRBD1	CASSSQGARAFF